Below are 18 T cell receptor beta chains sequenced from a single sample in a study of cytomegalovirus exposure and HLA in healthy donors. Primers for the PCR totalled 60 Vbeta and 13 Jbeta. The repertoire was sequenced with immunoSEQ multiplex PCR; TCRdb's copy has only in-frame clones and lacks some. The sample lists about 87,000 clones, about four fifths occurring once. The specimen was PBMCs. These receptors were collected from a middle-aged woman in good health and CMV-seronegative.

The chain uses TRBV30 and TRBJ1-1; 7 bases map to TRBD1. Per germline, CDR1 GTSNPN and CDR2 SVGIG (reference sequence). This CDR3 is 17 amino acids long. V was pared by 2 bases and J by 4 bases, with 16 bases of the junction left unmatched. CDR3 sequence: CAWSPLDIGGRGTEAFF. The CDR3, as DNA: TGTGCCTGGAGTCCCCTGGATATAGGGGGCAGGGGCACTGAAGCTTTCTTT.

This clone was recorded a few times. This chain joins TRBV4-2 and TRBJ2-2, with D maybe TRBD1 (6 bases). Germline values: CDR1 LGHNA, CDR2 YNFKEQ. The germline V and J ends were trimmed by 7 bases and 7 bases, with 16 bases remaining between them. The CDR3 has 14 residues. The CDR3 is CASTLIPGVGELFF. DNA for the CDR3: TGTGCCAGCACCCTAATTCCAGGGGTCGGGGAGCTGTTTTTT.

The V and J genes are TRBV18 and TRBJ2-7; perhaps TRBD1 as D (5 bases). The CDR3 has 15 amino acids. Trimming removed 5 bases from V and 0 bases from J, with 14 bases in between. Germline CDR1 KGHSH, CDR2 LQKENI. CDR3 DNA: TGTGCCAGCTCAAGAACGGCAGGGCCCTCCTACGAGCAGTACTTC. Amino acids: CASSRTAGPSYEQYF.

The CDR3 sequence is CASSVVAGGLTDTQYF. CDR3 DNA: TGTGCCAGCAGCGTAGTGGCGGGGGGGCTAACAGATACGCAGTATTTT. J is TRBJ2-3 and V is TRBV9, with TRBD2 matching over 9 bases. CDR1 SGDLS and CDR2 YYNGEE come from the germline V gene. J gave up 3 bases and V 0 bases, and 5 bases lay outside the gene matches. The CDR3 contains 16 residues. Complete variable domain (other parts from reference TRBV9 and TRBJ2-3): DSGVTQTPKHLITATGQRVTLRCSPRSGDLSVYWYQQSLDQGLQFLIQYYNGEERAKGNILERFSAQQFPDLHSELNLSSLELGDSALYFCASSVVAGGLTDTQYFGPGTRLTVL.

In this sample, this clone turned up a few times. This chain links TRBV5-1 with TRBJ1-1; no firm D call. CDR3 length: 15 amino acids. CDR1 and CDR2 from the germline V gene are SGHRS and YFSETQ. The V end lost 0 bases, the J end lost 4 bases, and 13 bases lay between the germline ends. As DNA, the CDR3 is TGCGCCAGCAGCTTGGTAGTAGGGAGGCCCACTGAAGCTTTCTTT. Encoded protein: CASSLVVGRPTEAFF. The whole variable domain, remainder taken from reference TRBV5-1 and TRBJ1-1, is KAGVTQTPRYLIKTRGQQVTLSCSPISGHRSVSWYQQTPGQGLQFLFEYFSETQRNKGNFPGRFSGRQFSNSRSEMNVSTLELGDSALYLCASSLVVGRPTEAFFGQGTRLTVV.

This rearrangement joins TRBV19 to TRBJ1-5; D possibly corresponds to TRBD1 (5 bases). V lost 6 bases, J lost 3 bases, and 12 bases lay in between. Germline V gene data show CDR1 as LNHDA and CDR2 as SQIVND (reference sequence). CDR3 length: 14 residues. The DNA for the CDR3 is TGTGCCAGTAGAACTCAGGGAAACAATCAGCCCCAGCATTTT. It specifies CASRTQGNNQPQHF.

V gene TRBV28 combines with J gene TRBJ2-3; 9 positions agree with TRBD2. There are 13 residues in the CDR3. The ends lost 4 bases at V and 7 bases at J; junction bases unmatched: 3. Germline values: CDR1 MDHEN, CDR2 SYDVKM. The CDR3 region has the DNA TGTGCCAGCAGTTGGACTAGCGTAAATACGCAGTATTTT. Amino acid sequence: CASSWTSVNTQYF. The full variable domain, in which reference TRBV28 and TRBJ2-3 provide the parts outside the CDR3, is DVKVTQSSRYLVKRTGEKVFLECVQDMDHENMFWYRQDPGLGLRLIYFSYDVKMKEKGDIPEGYSVSREKKERFSLILESASTNQTSMYLCASSWTSVNTQYFGPGTRLTVL.

The chain carries TRBV28 and TRBJ2-1; D unclear. In germline, CDR1 is MDHEN, CDR2 SYDVKM. CDR3 size: 13 residues. The V end was cut by 5 bases, the J end by 4 bases, with 9 bases between. The CDR3 coding sequence is TGTGCCAGCAGTCTTGACTTATACAATGAGCAGTTCTTC. This encodes CASSLDLYNEQFF.

The chain recombines TRBV7-2 with TRBJ2-2, with 7 bases aligning to TRBD2. From germline, CDR1 is SGHTA and CDR2 FQGNSA. Trimming took 5 bases from V and 6 from J; bases not matched to a gene: 12. This CDR3 comprises 16 residues. CDR3 sequence: CASSRRRGNGAGELFF. The CDR3 DNA is TGTGCCAGCAGCCGTAGGCGGGGGAATGGGGCCGGGGAGCTGTTTTTT.

V gene TRBV27 combines with J gene TRBJ2-5; weak D call: TRBD1 (5 bases). The CDR3 is 13 residues long. V lost 0 bases, J lost 5 bases, and 7 bases lay in between. The V gene's germline CDR1 is MNHEY and CDR2 SMNVEV (reference sequence). The CDR3 loop reads CASSLSGRETQYF. CDR3 bases: TGTGCCAGCAGTTTATCGGGGCGTGAGACCCAGTACTTC.

The V call is TRBV7-3, the J call TRBJ2-7; 9 bases are shared with TRBD1. Losses at the gene ends were 2 bases for V and 6 bases for J; bases not matched to a gene: 8. CDR1 SGHTA and CDR2 FQGTGA come from the germline V gene. This CDR3 region has 15 residues. CDR3 loop: CASSLGGTGPSEQYF. Here the CDR3 DNA reads TGTGCCAGCAGCTTAGGGGGGACAGGGCCCAGCGAGCAGTACTTC.

The chain joins TRBV6-4 to TRBJ2-1, with 8 nucleotides matching TRBD2. CDR3 length: 15 residues. CDR1 and CDR2 from the germline V gene are MRHNA and SNTAGT. The trim removed 0 bases at V and 6 bases at J, leaving 4 bases unmatched. The CDR3 spells CASSDSLAGSNEQFF. The CDR3 nucleotides read TGTGCCAGCAGTGACTCCCTAGCGGGTAGCAATGAGCAGTTCTTC.

This chain joins TRBV6-5 and TRBJ2-7; D is possibly TRBD1 (7 bases). Germline V gene lookup returns CDR1 MNHEY and CDR2 SVGAGI. The CDR3 loop spans 13 amino acids. Trimming took 6 bases from V and 6 from J, leaving 15 bases between them. Here the CDR3 DNA reads TGTGCCAGCAGCACAGGAGGGGGCTGCGAGCAGTACTTC. Translated: CASSTGGGCEQYF.

This clone was observed a handful of times. The chain carries TRBV19 and TRBJ2-1, with D tentatively TRBD2 (6 bases). Per germline, CDR1 LNHDA and CDR2 SQIVND (reference sequence). The length of the CDR3 is 15 residues. The V end lost 4 bases, the J end lost 3 bases, and 13 bases lay between the germline ends. The CDR3 coding sequence is TGTGCCAGTAGTACAAGCGGGTCCTACTACAATGAGCAGTTCTTC. Its translation is CASSTSGSYYNEQFF.

Comment on this clone: One end of the junction does not line up with germline, which may come from a read error. V gene TRBV30 combines with J gene TRBJ1-2, with D unresolved. Germline CDR1 and CDR2: GTSNPN and SVGIG (reference sequence). This CDR3 region has 12 residues. CDR3 nucleotides: TGTGCCTGGACCTACGGGAGCTATGGCTACCCCTTC. Its protein product is CAWTYGSYGYPF.

This clone was seen a single time. The V call is TRBV5-1, the J call TRBJ1-5; the D gene is possibly TRBD1 (6 bases). The V end lost 0 bases, the J end lost 5 bases, and 12 bases lay between the germline ends. CDR3 length: 15 amino acids. Germline lookup yields CDR1 SGHRS and CDR2 YFSETQ. CDR3 sequence: CASSLEGGGDQPQHF. CDR3 nucleotides: TGCGCCAGCAGCTTGGAGGGGGGGGGCGATCAGCCCCAGCATTTT.

The chain links TRBV30 to TRBJ1-5; TRBD1 agrees at 7 bases. The CDR3 sequence is 14 residues long. The V segment lost 4 bases and the J segment 2 bases; nucleotides outside the gene matches: 5. CDR1 and CDR2 (germline): GTSNPN, SVGIG (reference sequence). CDR3 in DNA: TGTGCCTGGACAGGGGGGCACGGCAATCAGCCCCAGCATTTT. Its translation is CAWTGGHGNQPQHF.

The chain links TRBV2 to TRBJ2-5; D is possibly TRBD1 (5 bases). Trimming left V 3 bases short and J 7 bases short, with 9 bases between. The germline gives CDR1 SNHLY, CDR2 FYNNEI. The CDR3 runs 12 residues. Here the CDR3 reads CASSEARGTQYF. CDR3 sequence (DNA): TGTGCCAGCAGTGAGGCAAGGGGGACCCAGTACTTC.